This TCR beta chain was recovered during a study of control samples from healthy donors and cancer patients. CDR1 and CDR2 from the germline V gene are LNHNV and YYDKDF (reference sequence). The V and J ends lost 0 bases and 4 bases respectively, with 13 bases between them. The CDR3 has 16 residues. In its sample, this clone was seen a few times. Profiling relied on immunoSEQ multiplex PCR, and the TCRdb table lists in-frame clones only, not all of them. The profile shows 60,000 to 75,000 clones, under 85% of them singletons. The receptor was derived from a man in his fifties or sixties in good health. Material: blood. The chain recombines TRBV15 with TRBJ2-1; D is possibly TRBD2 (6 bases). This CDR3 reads CATSRETAAGYNEQFF. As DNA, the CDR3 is TGTGCCACCAGCAGAGAAACAGCCGCGGGATACAATGAGCAGTTCTTC.